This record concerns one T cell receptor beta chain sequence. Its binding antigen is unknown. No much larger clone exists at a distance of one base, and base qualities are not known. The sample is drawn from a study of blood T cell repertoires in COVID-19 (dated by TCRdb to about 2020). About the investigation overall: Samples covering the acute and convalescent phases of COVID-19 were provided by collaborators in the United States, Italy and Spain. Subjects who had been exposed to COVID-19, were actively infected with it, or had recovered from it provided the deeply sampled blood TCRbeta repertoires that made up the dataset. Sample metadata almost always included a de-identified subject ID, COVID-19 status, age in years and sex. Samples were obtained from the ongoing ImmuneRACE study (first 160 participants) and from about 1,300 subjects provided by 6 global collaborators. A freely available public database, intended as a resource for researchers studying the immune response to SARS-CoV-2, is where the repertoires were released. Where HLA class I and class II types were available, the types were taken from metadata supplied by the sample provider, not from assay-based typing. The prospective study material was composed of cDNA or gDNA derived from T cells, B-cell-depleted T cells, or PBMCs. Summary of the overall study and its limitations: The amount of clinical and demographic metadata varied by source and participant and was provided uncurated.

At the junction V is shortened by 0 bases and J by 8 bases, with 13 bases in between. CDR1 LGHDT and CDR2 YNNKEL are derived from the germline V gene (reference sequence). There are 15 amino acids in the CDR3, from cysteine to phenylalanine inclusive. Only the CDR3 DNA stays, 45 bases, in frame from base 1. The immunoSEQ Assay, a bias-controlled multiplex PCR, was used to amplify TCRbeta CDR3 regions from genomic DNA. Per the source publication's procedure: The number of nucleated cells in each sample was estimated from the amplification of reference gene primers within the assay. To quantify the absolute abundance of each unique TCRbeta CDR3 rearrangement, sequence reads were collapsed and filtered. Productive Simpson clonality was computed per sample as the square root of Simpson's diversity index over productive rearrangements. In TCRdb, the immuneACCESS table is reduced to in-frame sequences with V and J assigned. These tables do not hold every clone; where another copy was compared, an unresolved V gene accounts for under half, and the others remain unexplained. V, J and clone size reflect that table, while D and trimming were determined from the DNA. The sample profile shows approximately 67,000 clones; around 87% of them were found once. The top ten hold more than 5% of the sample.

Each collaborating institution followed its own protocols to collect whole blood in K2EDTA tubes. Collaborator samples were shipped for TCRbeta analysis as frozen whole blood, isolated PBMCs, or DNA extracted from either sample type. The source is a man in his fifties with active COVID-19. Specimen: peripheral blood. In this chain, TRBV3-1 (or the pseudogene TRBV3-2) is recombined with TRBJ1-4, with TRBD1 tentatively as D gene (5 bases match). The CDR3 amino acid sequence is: CASSQDRDYNEKLFF. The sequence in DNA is TGTGCCAGCAGCCAAGATAGGGACTATAACGAAAAACTGTTTTTT.